This T cell receptor beta chain was documented in a study of graft-versus-host responses after intestinal transplantation. Study overall: As for transplant type, recipients had multivisceral, liver-intestinal, or isolated intestinal grafts. All recipients got anti-thymocyte globulin induction, then tacrolimus and steroids for 2 to 4 years.

Only a few counts were recorded for this clone. The junction does not match germline at one end; this may be a read error. Data came from immunoSEQ multiplex PCR; TCRdb stores just in-frame clones and leaves some out. The data show more than 10,000 clones, with around 32% seen just once and around 2% held by the top ten. Overall study findings and caveats: Circulating GvH clone levels at their peak were associated with HvG declines (early post-transplant).

Per germline, CDR1 SSHAT and CDR2 FNYEAQ (reference sequence). The CDR3 has 15 amino acids. This TCR was sampled from a human patient who was an organ donor for intestinal transplantation. The chain employs TRBV7-7 and TRBJ2-3; the match to TRBD2 covers 10 bases. Sequences were derived from alloreactive CD4+ T cells from a mixed lymphocyte reaction culture, sampled before transplantation. Described subset: CFSE-low proliferating T cells sorted from approximately 6-day pre-transplant mixed lymphocyte reaction (GvH or HvG direction). This CDR3 reads CASSISSGGSDTQYF. In nucleotides, the CDR3 is TGTGCTAGCAGCATTTCTAGCGGGGGTTCAGATACGCAGTATTTT.